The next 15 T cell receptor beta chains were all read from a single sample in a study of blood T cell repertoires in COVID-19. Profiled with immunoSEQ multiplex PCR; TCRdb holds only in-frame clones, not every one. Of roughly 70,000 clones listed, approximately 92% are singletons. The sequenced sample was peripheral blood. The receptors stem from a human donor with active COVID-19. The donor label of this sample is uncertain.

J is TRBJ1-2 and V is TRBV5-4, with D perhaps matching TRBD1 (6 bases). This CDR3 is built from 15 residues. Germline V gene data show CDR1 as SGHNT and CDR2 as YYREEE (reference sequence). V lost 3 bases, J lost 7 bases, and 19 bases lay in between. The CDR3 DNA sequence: TGTGCCAGCAGCTCAGCAGGGGTGGGATTTGGTGGCTACACCTTC. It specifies CASSSAGVGFGGYTF. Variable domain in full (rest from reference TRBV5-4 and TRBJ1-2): ETGVTQSPTHLIKTRGQQVTLRCSSQSGHNTVSWYQQALGQGPQFIFQYYREEENGRGNFPPRFSGLQFPNYSSELNVNALELDDSALYLCASSSAGVGFGGYTFGSGTRLTVV.

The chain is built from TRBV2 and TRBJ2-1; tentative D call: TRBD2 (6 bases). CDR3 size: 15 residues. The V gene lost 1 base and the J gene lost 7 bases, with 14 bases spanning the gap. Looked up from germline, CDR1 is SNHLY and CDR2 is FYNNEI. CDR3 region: CASSEEGGFGNEQFF. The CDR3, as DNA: TGTGCCAGCAGTGAAGAAGGAGGGTTCGGGAATGAGCAGTTCTTC.

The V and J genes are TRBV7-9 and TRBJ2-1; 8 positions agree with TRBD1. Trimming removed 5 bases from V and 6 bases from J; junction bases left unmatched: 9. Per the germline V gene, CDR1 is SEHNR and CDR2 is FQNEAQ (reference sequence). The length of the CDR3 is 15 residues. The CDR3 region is CASSLDRVRFNEQFF. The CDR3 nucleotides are TGTGCCAGCAGCCTGGACAGGGTCCGGTTCAATGAGCAGTTCTTC.

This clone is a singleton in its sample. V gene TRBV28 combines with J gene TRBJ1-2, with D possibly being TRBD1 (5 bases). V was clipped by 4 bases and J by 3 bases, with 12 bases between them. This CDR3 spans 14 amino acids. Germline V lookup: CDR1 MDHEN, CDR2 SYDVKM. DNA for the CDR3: TGTGCCAGCAGTTCGGCAAGGGGTGACTATGGCTACACCTTC. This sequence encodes CASSSARGDYGYTF.

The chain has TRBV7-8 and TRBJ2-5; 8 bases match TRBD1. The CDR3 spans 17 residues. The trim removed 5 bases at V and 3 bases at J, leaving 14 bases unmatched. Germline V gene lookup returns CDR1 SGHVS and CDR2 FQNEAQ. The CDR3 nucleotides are TGTGCCAGCAGCCAAGGGAGTGCAGGGGGCGTTAAAGAGACCCAGTACTTC. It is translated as CASSQGSAGGVKETQYF.

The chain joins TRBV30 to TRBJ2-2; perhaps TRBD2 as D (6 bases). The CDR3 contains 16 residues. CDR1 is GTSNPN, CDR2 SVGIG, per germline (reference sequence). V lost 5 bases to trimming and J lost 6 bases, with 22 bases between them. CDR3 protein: CAWWTGGGFSPGELFF. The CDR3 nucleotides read TGTGCCTGGTGGACGGGTGGAGGGTTCAGCCCCGGGGAGCTGTTTTTT.

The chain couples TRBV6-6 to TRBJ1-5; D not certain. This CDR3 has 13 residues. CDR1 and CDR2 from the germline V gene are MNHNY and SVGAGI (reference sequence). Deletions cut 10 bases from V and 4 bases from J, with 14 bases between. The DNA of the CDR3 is TGTGCCACCAGGAGCGATGGGAATCAGCCCCAGCATTTT. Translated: CATRSDGNQPQHF.

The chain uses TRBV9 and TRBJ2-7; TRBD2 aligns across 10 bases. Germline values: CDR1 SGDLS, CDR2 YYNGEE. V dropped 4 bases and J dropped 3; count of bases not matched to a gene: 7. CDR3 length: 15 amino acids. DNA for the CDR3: TGTGCCAGCAGCATTAGTGGGACTAGCGTCTACGAGCAGTACTTC. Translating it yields CASSISGTSVYEQYF.

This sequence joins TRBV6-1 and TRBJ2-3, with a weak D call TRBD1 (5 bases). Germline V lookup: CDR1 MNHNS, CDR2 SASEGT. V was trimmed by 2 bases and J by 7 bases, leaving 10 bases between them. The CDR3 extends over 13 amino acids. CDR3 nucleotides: TGTGCCAGCAGTGAACAGGGAATGAATACGCAGTATTTT. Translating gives CASSEQGMNTQYF.

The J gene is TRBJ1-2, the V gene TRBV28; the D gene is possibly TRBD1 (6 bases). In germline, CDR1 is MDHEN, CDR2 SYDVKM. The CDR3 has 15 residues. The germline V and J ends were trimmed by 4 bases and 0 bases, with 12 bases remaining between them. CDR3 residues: CASSSGTPANYGYTF. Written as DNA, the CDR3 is TGTGCCAGCAGTTCCGGGACACCCGCTAACTATGGCTACACCTTC.

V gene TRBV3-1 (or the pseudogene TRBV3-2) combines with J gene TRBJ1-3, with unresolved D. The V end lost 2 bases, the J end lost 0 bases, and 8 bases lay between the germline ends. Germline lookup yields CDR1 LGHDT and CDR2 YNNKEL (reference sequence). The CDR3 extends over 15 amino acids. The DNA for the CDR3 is TGTGCCAGCAGCCAACCGGGTCGCTCTGGAAACACCATATATTTT. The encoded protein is CASSQPGRSGNTIYF.

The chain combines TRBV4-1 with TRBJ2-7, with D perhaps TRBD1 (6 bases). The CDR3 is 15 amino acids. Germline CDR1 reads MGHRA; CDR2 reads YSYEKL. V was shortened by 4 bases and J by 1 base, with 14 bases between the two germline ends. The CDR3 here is CASSPGDGGSYEQYF. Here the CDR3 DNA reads TGCGCCAGCAGCCCAGGGGACGGCGGATCCTACGAGCAGTACTTC.

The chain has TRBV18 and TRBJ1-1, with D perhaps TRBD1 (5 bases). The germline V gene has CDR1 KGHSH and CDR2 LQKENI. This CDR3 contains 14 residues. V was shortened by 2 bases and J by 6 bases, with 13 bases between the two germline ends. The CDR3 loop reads CASSPGRVVAEAFF. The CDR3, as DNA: TGTGCCAGCTCACCAGGCAGGGTAGTGGCTGAAGCTTTCTTT.

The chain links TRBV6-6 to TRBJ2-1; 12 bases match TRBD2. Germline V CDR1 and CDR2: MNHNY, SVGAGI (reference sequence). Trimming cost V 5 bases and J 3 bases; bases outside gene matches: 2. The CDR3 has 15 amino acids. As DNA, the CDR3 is TGTGCCAGCAGTCTAGCGGGAGGGGGCTACAATGAGCAGTTCTTC. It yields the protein CASSLAGGGYNEQFF.

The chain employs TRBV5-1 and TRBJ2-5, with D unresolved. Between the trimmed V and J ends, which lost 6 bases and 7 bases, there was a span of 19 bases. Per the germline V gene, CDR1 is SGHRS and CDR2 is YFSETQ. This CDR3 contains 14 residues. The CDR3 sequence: CASMLANARGTQYF. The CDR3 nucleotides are TGCGCCAGCATGCTCGCCAACGCGAGAGGGACCCAGTACTTC.